Listed below are T cell receptor beta chains from one sample, sequenced in a study of T cells after yellow fever vaccination. One entry per CDR3 protein results from TCRdb running MiXCR on the 5' RACE reads. This table holds roughly 520,000 distinct CDR3 sequences, 21% found once. The specimen comprised PBMCs, sampled about 21 days after the first yellow fever vaccination. All receptors derive from a man between 18 and 35 years old who received the YFV17D yellow fever vaccine. Each CDR3 is given with its conserved first and last residue.

V gene: TRBV9
CDR3 protein: CASSVGSGGSNYEQYF

V gene: TRBV20-1
CDR3 protein: CSASRGSATNEKLFF

V gene: TRBV6-1
CDR3 protein: CASSEPGLAAYEQYF

V gene: TRBV11-2
CDR3 protein: CASSPDAPKRYGYTF

V gene: TRBV4-3
CDR3 protein: CASSQEASGSGNTIYF

V gene: TRBV6-5
CDR3 protein: CASSYSGTVLYGYTF

V gene: TRBV5-1
CDR3 protein: CASSLGGTYYGYTF

V gene: TRBV7-9
CDR3 protein: CASSLWPSQETQYF

V gene: TRBV3-1
CDR3 protein: CASSQDLGPYNEQFF

V gene: TRBV10-3
CDR3 protein: CAISDPGETQYF

V gene: TRBV6-2/TRBV6-3
CDR3 protein: CASSYRPGPDTQYF

V gene: TRBV20-1
CDR3 protein: CSAPNPPSTDTQYF

V gene: TRBV5-4
CDR3 protein: CASRLMGQGAGEQYF

V gene: TRBV12-3/TRBV12-4
CDR3 protein: CASSLRLGRGTDTQYF

V gene: TRBV4-1
CDR3 protein: CASSRTGTSGGSTDTQYF

V gene: TRBV4-1
CDR3 protein: CASSQAAEQETQYF

V gene: TRBV24-1
CDR3 protein: CATSPGVAGYSRTGELFF

V gene: TRBV11-2
CDR3 protein: CASSFPTSRPRNTEAFF

V gene: TRBV6-2/TRBV6-3
CDR3 protein: CASSLVLWNTEAFF